This T cell receptor beta chain comes out of a study of T cell repertoires in cytomegalovirus infection. On the study more broadly: Public TCR beta signatures indicated both CMV infection and matching HLA type. The study, taken as a whole, reports: Frequencies of public TCR beta families were cumulated, and this identified carriers of CMV plus the relevant HLA.

TCRdb reprocessed the reads via MiXCR and lists one record per CDR3 protein. Of about 130,000 distinct CDR3 sequences detected, 32% appear once; the ten largest clones hold 58%. This clonotype was found a few times. Its antigen is not known. V lost 4 bases to trimming and J lost 6 bases, with 14 bases between them. CDR3 size: 14 residues. Germline CDR1 is MNHEY and CDR2 is SMNVEV (reference sequence). The source of this sequence is a human donor in good health (CMV status not recorded). Some clones in this sample may be carry-over from other donors' samples. J is TRBJ2-3 and V is TRBV27; possibly TRBD2 for D (6 bases). The sample was CD8+ T cells from cultured PBMCs, taken from culture after CMV antigen stimulation. CDR3 region: CASSSTRGTDTQYF. The CDR3 DNA follows: TGTGCCAGCAGTTCAACCCGGGGGACGGATACGCAGTATTTT.